This T cell receptor (beta chain) emerged from a study of CD8+CD57+ T cells in acquired aplastic anemia. Whoever was chosen for sequencing had shown CD8+CD57+ cell expansion by flow cytometry. Points on this clonotype: A read error may be the cause here, since a much bigger clone is one base away.

CDR3 and TCR beta VDJ profiling relied on a genomic DNA template. Using its own MiXCR run on the reads, TCRdb lists one record per CDR3 protein. The sample lists 50,000 or so distinct CDR3 sequences; approximately 54% were seen once. The CDR3 covers 14 residues. Germline V gene data show CDR1 as PRHDT and CDR2 as FYEKMQ (reference sequence). The rearrangement links TRBV13 to TRBJ1-1, with TRBD1 matching 9 bases. The receptor was isolated from a human donor with aplastic anemia. Material: sorted CD4+, CD8+, or CD8+CD57+ T cells (not recorded which) from PBMCs. The chain's CDR3 is CASSSGTGSTETFF. The CDR3 bases are TGTGCCAGCAGCTCCGGGACAGGGTCAACTGAAACTTTCTTT.